One and the same sample provided the 28 T cell receptor beta chains below, sequenced in a study of T cell responses to AZD1222 COVID-19 vaccine (dated by TCRdb to 2020 to 2022). The library was generated by the immunoSEQ multiplex PCR assay. TCRdb holds this immuneACCESS table with in-frame rearrangements only. Some clones are missing; in checked studies, unresolved V genes explain under half, and the rest has no known cause. The sample has more than 150,000 clones on record, approximately 94% of them singletons. The ten largest clones represent about 0.64% of the sample. Read against the paper, the sample's time point label means: baseline before first vaccination. This specimen consisted of peripheral blood, obtained on day 0 of AZD1222 vaccination. The source of these receptors is an adult in good health.

The sample holds a few counts of this clone. The chain couples TRBV30 to TRBJ1-1, with D uncertain. CDR1 GTSNPN and CDR2 SVGIG come from the germline V gene (reference sequence). The CDR3 covers 16 residues. V was pared by 0 bases and J by 4 bases, with 18 bases between. The CDR3 region is CAWSVRVVVGSTEAFF. CDR3 in DNA: TGTGCCTGGAGTGTACGGGTGGTCGTGGGATCCACTGAAGCTTTCTTT.

This clone was counted a single time. This chain uses TRBV2 with TRBJ1-1, with 10 nucleotides matching TRBD1. Looked up from germline, CDR1 is SNHLY and CDR2 is FYNNEI. The CDR3 is 14 amino acids. J was trimmed by 5 bases and V by 4 bases; bases with no gene match: 4. CDR3 DNA: TGTGCCAGCAGTGGACAGGGGGCTCCTACTGAAGCTTTCTTT. It encodes CASSGQGAPTEAFF.

This clone appeared once. The chain employs TRBV7-2 and TRBJ2-7, with 12 bases matching TRBD2. The V gene end was trimmed by 6 bases and the J gene end by 4 bases; junction bases not matched to a gene: 4. From germline, CDR1 is SGHTA and CDR2 FQGNSA. CDR3 length: 14 amino acids. In DNA, the CDR3 is TGTGCCAGCAGTTTCACTAGCGGGAGGTACGAGCAGTACTTC. Its protein is CASSFTSGRYEQYF.

This clone has only one observation. This chain links TRBV25-1 with TRBJ2-7, with 9 bases fitting TRBD1. The junction had 7 bases not matched to a gene; V was cut back by 1 base and J by 6 bases. This CDR3 region has 15 residues. Germline-derived CDR1 and CDR2 are MGHDK and SYGVNS. This chain's CDR3 is CASSESGTGKGEQYF. DNA of the CDR3: TGTGCCAGCAGTGAATCCGGGACAGGGAAAGGCGAGCAGTACTTC.

V usage is TRBV3-1 (or the pseudogene TRBV3-2) and J usage is TRBJ1-1; perhaps TRBD1 as D (5 bases). The CDR3 totals 15 residues. Germline-derived CDR1 and CDR2 are LGHDT and YNNKEL (reference sequence). V was clipped by 4 bases and J by 2 bases, with 14 bases between them. As DNA, the CDR3 is TGTGCCAGCAGCCCGACCGGGACGCTTAACACTGAAGCTTTCTTT. Its protein is CASSPTGTLNTEAFF.

The V and J genes are TRBV29-1 and TRBJ2-7; D is perhaps TRBD1 (5 bases). Trimming removed 4 bases from V and 2 bases from J, with 9 bases in between. This CDR3 is 12 amino acids long. Germline CDR1 reads SQVTM; CDR2 reads ANQGSEA. The CDR3 region is CSVGRVPYEQYF. The CDR3 DNA sequence: TGCAGCGTTGGCAGGGTTCCCTACGAGCAGTACTTC.

CDR3 bases: TGTGCCAGCAGTGAGGGGAACTATGGCTACACCTTC. It translates to CASSEGNYGYTF. V usage is TRBV6-2 or TRBV6-3 and J usage is TRBJ1-2, with D possibly being TRBD1 (5 bases). Trimming cost V 5 bases and J 2 bases, with 6 bases left between them. CDR1 is MNHEY and CDR2 is SVGEGT in the germline V gene. The CDR3 totals 12 residues.

This rearrangement joins TRBV6-5 to TRBJ2-1; tentative D call: TRBD2 (7 bases). The CDR3 sequence is 13 residues long. Germline V CDR1 and CDR2: MNHEY, SVGAGI. The V end was cut by 10 bases, the J end by 15 bases, with 25 bases between. Here the CDR3 DNA reads TGTGCCACCTCGGGGGGCGCGGGCCCGTGGAGGTTCTTC. This encodes CATSGGAGPWRFF.

This clone has a handful of counts. V is TRBV6-6 and J is TRBJ2-7, with D maybe TRBD2 (5 bases). V lost 6 bases to trimming and J lost 1 base, with 7 bases between them. CDR3 length: 12 residues. Germline V gene data show CDR1 as MNHNY and CDR2 as SVGAGI (reference sequence). Here the CDR3 DNA reads TGTGCCAGCAGCGGGGTATCCTACGAGCAGTACTTC. Translated, it gives CASSGVSYEQYF.

The chain carries TRBV5-3 and TRBJ1-1; a possible D gene is TRBD1 (5 bases). TRBV5-3 is recorded as an ORF, its role being uncertain. Trimming took 7 bases from V and 8 from J, leaving 24 bases between them. This CDR3 is 15 amino acids long. The chain's CDR3 is CARLAVGEWGTEAFF. DNA of the CDR3: TGTGCCAGACTCGCTGTGGGTGAATGGGGGACGGAAGCTTTCTTT.

The V and J genes are TRBV3-1 (or the pseudogene TRBV3-2) and TRBJ1-3, with D unresolved. The germline V and J ends were trimmed by 4 bases and 9 bases, with 16 bases remaining between them. Germline CDR1 reads LGHDT; CDR2 reads YNNKEL (reference sequence). The CDR3 extends over 14 amino acids. The CDR3 DNA reads as TGTGCCAGCAGCCTTCAATCCCAAAGAGCCACCATATATTTT. Its translation is CASSLQSQRATIYF.

V is TRBV6-5 and J is TRBJ2-1; the D gene is possibly TRBD2 (5 bases). Germline CDR1 is MNHEY and CDR2 is SVGAGI. The CDR3 is made up of 15 amino acids. The V gene lost 8 bases and the J gene lost 0 bases, with 14 bases spanning the gap. CDR3 residues: CASSVGGSSYNEQFF. DNA for the CDR3: TGTGCCAGCTCAGTTGGTGGGAGCTCCTACAATGAGCAGTTCTTC.

The rearrangement joins TRBV5-1 to TRBJ2-4; D is possibly TRBD2 (5 bases). V lost 3 bases and J 3 bases, leaving 13 bases between the germline ends. This CDR3 comprises 15 residues. CDR1 and CDR2 from the germline V gene are SGHRS and YFSETQ. CDR3 residues: CASSSKEGVKNIQYF. DNA of the CDR3: TGCGCCAGCAGCTCCAAAGAGGGAGTCAAAAACATTCAGTACTTC.

The V gene is TRBV14, the J gene TRBJ2-7; no clear D. V shed 1 base and J shed 4 bases, with 5 bases lying between them. Germline lookup yields CDR1 SGHDN and CDR2 FVKESK. The CDR3 length is 12 residues. For the CDR3, the DNA is TGTGCCAGCAGCCAAGCCCTTTACGAGCAGTACTTC. Its protein is CASSQALYEQYF.

The V and J genes are TRBV6-2 or TRBV6-3 and TRBJ1-2; D not certain. Trimming left V 3 bases short and J 0 bases short, with 5 bases between. The germline V gene has CDR1 MNHEY and CDR2 SVGEGT. This CDR3 has 13 residues. The DNA for the CDR3 is TGTGCCAGCAGTTATGAATCTAACTATGGCTACACCTTC. Translation gives CASSYESNYGYTF.

The J gene is TRBJ1-3, the V gene TRBV30, with D uncertain. Trimming removed 5 bases from V and 4 bases from J, with 12 bases in between. The CDR3 has 13 residues. The V gene's germline CDR1 is GTSNPN and CDR2 SVGIG (reference sequence). The CDR3 DNA sequence: TGTGCCTGGGGCGGCCTGAAGGGAAACACCATATATTTT. This gives the protein CAWGGLKGNTIYF.

V usage is TRBV12-3 or TRBV12-4 and J usage is TRBJ2-1; D is undetermined. Trimming took 5 bases from V and 13 from J, leaving 6 bases between them. The CDR3 is 9 residues long. CDR3 coding DNA: TGTGCCAGCAGTCCCCCCCAGTTCTTC. It encodes CASSPPQFF.

The chain carries TRBV27 and TRBJ1-5; 8 bases line up with TRBD1. Germline V CDR1 and CDR2: MNHEY, SMNVEV (reference sequence). The CDR3 totals 14 residues. J lost 7 bases, V lost 5 bases, and 7 bases had no gene match. The CDR3 region has the DNA TGTGCCAGCAGTCAACAGGGGGGGAGACAGCCCCAGCATTTT. It is translated as CASSQQGGRQPQHF.

The chain employs TRBV5-4 and TRBJ2-1; 7 bases line up with TRBD1. Losses at the gene ends were 0 bases for V and 5 bases for J; bases not matched to a gene: 5. CDR1 is SGHNT, CDR2 YYREEE, per germline (reference sequence). The CDR3 loop spans 15 amino acids. CDR3 sequence reads: CASSLGSTGHNEQFF. CDR3 DNA sequence: TGTGCCAGCAGCTTGGGATCGACAGGGCACAATGAGCAGTTCTTC.

The chain has TRBV5-5 and TRBJ2-1; the match to TRBD2 covers 8 bases. Losses at the gene ends were 4 bases for V and 3 bases for J; bases not matched to a gene: 3. Per germline, CDR1 SGHKS and CDR2 YYEKEE (reference sequence). The CDR3 consists of 14 residues. The CDR3 protein is CASSRTSGYNEQFF. The CDR3 coding sequence is TGTGCCAGCAGCCGTACTAGCGGCTACAATGAGCAGTTCTTC.

This chain links TRBV4-1 with TRBJ1-1, with a weak D call TRBD1 (6 bases). Germline CDR1 reads MGHRA; CDR2 reads YSYEKL. V shed 9 bases and J shed 5 bases, with 22 bases lying between them. The CDR3 runs to 15 residues. The CDR3 nucleotides are TGCGCCAGTTGTATGGGAGGGGGGTTAAGGACTGAAGCTTTCTTT. Translated, it gives CASCMGGGLRTEAFF.

This clone occurred once. This chain uses TRBV27 with TRBJ1-5, with 11 bases lining up with TRBD1. V lost 2 bases to trimming and J lost 7 bases; unmatched junction nucleotides: 4. The CDR3 is 15 amino acids. Per the germline V gene, CDR1 is MNHEY and CDR2 is SMNVEV (reference sequence). DNA of the CDR3: TGTGCCAGCAGTTTAGGGACAGGGGGATTCCAGCCCCAGCATTTT. This codes for CASSLGTGGFQPQHF.

This chain joins TRBV5-3 and TRBJ1-2; 7 positions match TRBD1. TRBV5-3 is known as an ORF, though its function is uncertain. With V trimmed by 4 bases and J by 7 bases, 10 bases remained unmatched. This CDR3 region has 14 residues. CDR3 DNA sequence: TGTGCCAGAAGCCCCCATGAGGGGGCTTGTGGCTACACCTTC. Residues: CARSPHEGACGYTF.

The V and J genes are TRBV3-1 (or the pseudogene TRBV3-2) and TRBJ1-1, with TRBD1 as a possible D gene (5 bases). This CDR3 is built from 14 residues. In germline, CDR1 is LGHDT, CDR2 YNNKEL (reference sequence). V lost 1 base, J lost 1 base, and 7 bases lay in between. The CDR3 region is CASSQGRANTEAFF. CDR3 nucleotide sequence: TGTGCCAGCAGCCAAGGCAGGGCGAACACTGAAGCTTTCTTT.

The genes are TRBV7-3 and TRBJ2-3; 13 nucleotides line up with TRBD2. The germline gives CDR1 SGHTA, CDR2 FQGTGA. This CDR3 spans 18 amino acids. V gave up 5 bases and J gave up 2 bases; unmatched junction bases: 10. The CDR3 loop is CASSQGLAGVPITDTQYF. The DNA for the CDR3 is TGTGCCAGCAGCCAAGGACTAGCGGGGGTACCGATCACAGATACGCAGTATTTT.

The J gene is TRBJ1-1, the V gene TRBV3-1 (or the pseudogene TRBV3-2); no firm D call. V was pared by 0 bases and J by 3 bases, with 11 bases between. The CDR3 length is 15 residues. Germline values: CDR1 LGHDT, CDR2 YNNKEL (reference sequence). Here the CDR3 DNA reads TGTGCCAGCAGCCAAGAGGGCACGGTTTACACTGAAGCTTTCTTT. Translation: CASSQEGTVYTEAFF.

The chain has TRBV29-1 and TRBJ1-5; no definite D call. V was pared by 3 bases and J by 4 bases, with 10 bases between. The CDR3 consists of 13 residues. Germline V lookup: CDR1 SQVTM, CDR2 ANQGSEA. CDR3 residues: CSVEEGLNQPQHF. The CDR3 nucleotides read TGCAGCGTTGAGGAGGGCCTTAATCAGCCCCAGCATTTT.

This chain uses TRBV13 with TRBJ1-1; D gene unclear. The germline V and J ends were trimmed by 3 bases and 4 bases, with 18 bases remaining between them. Germline-derived CDR1 and CDR2 are PRHDT and FYEKMQ (reference sequence). CDR3 size: 16 residues. The CDR3 spells CASSFSLGEGITEAFF. Written as DNA, the CDR3 is TGTGCCAGCAGCTTCTCCCTTGGGGAGGGAATCACTGAAGCTTTCTTT.